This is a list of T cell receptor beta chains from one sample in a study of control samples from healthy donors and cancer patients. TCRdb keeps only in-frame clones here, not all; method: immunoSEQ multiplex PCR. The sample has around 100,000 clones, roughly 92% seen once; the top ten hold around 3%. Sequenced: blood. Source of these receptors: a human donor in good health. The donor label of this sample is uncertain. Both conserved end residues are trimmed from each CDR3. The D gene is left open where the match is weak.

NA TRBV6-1 ASSEASWANTEAF
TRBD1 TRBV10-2 ASVGTEEAF
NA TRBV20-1 SASKDSTTEAF
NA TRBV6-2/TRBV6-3 ASSVGGETQY
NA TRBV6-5 ASSILSPLH
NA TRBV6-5 ASRGIDQPQH
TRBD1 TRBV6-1 ASSDFRDRGRNEQF
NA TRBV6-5 ASGELTGWHGYT
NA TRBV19 ASSMRGGPGELF
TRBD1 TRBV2 ASSERTGRYEQY
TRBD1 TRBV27 ASSFSGTGTNSPLH
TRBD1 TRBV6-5 ASSRKEGGEVGYT
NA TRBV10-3 ATQRVSGNTIY
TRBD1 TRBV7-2 ASSQMTGDYGYT
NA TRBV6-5 AIRDTYLNTEAF
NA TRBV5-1 ASSSGLRGGLF
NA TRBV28 ASRARGRSYEQY
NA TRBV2 ASKEEDFHYGYT
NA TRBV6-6 ATSRGEGEKLF
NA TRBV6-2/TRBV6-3 ASSYSGVETQY
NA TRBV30 AYHSGYGYT
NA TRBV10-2 ASSEVRSVKNTEAF
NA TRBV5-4 ASSPGQGGPKSYEQY
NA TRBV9 ASSVGFDGDIQY
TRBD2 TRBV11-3 ASSSRGEVDIQY
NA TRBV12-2 ASRFPGQGIVRRPFSGNTIY
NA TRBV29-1 SVMTSWGNTIY
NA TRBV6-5 ASSYGVLETQY
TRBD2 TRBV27 ASTSGGFEQY
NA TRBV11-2 ASSPSWGNEQF
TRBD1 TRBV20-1 SASSRDRGMSSYNSPLH
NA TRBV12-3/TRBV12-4 ASSLVLYGYT
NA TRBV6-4 ASSLLAGGTGELF